This entry is about one T cell receptor beta chain. This entry belongs to a study of blood T cell repertoires in COVID-19. Study background: There were acute and convalescent COVID-19 samples, and they came from the United States, Italy and Spain. The analysed material was cDNA or gDNA that came from T cells, B-cell-depleted T cells, or PBMCs.

This CDR3 has 16 amino acids. V shed 3 bases, J shed 6 bases, and the junction held 10 bases outside the gene matches. The germline gives CDR1 SNHLY, CDR2 FYNNEI. In the original workflow: Quantification of nucleated cells was approximated via reference gene primer amplification. Clones were read by immunoSEQ multiplex PCR, and TCRdb kept only the in-frame ones, dropping some. That table furnishes V, J and clone size, whereas the DNA furnished D and trimming. The top ten hold approximately 0.94% of the sample, which has about 250,000 clones, roughly 90% seen once. This rearrangement joins TRBV2 to TRBJ2-4, with 8 nucleotides matching TRBD2. Specimen: peripheral blood. This TCR was sampled from a woman aged 40 to 50 who had recovered from COVID-19. The CDR3 coding sequence is TGTGCCAGCAGTGACGTGGGAGCGGGAGTCCCAAACATTCAGTACTTC. It codes for CASSDVGAGVPNIQYF.